The T cell receptor beta chain under discussion was sequenced for a study of T cell clonality in common variable immunodeficiency. There are many counts of this clone. Its antigen is unknown. The read finishes 3 residues shy of the CDR3 end, and the germline J gene is used to complete it. Study results and caveats: Patient heterogeneity in the CVID cohort limited correlations between repertoire features and clinical complications. Shared TCRbeta clones were fewer between CVID subjects than controls. T cell subpopulation sequencing would be needed to explain CVID clonality.

CVID and control samples used equivalent genomic DNA input. Data came from immunoSEQ multiplex PCR; TCRdb stores just in-frame clones and leaves some out. Sampling found about 74,000 clones, none seen once. V shed 7 bases and J shed 0 bases, with 19 bases lying between them. This CDR3 is built from 16 residues. Germline V gene sequence: CDR1 DFQATT, CDR2 SNEGSKA (reference sequence). This chain uses TRBV20-1 with TRBJ2-1, with D perhaps TRBD2 (5 bases). This sequence originates from a person aged 18 to 75 in good health. The sample taken for sequencing was peripheral blood mononuclear cells. CDR3 in amino acids: CSVPEGFLSSYNEQFF. CDR3 DNA (partial): TGCAGTGTCCCCGAGGGCTTTTTGAGCTCCTACAATGAG.